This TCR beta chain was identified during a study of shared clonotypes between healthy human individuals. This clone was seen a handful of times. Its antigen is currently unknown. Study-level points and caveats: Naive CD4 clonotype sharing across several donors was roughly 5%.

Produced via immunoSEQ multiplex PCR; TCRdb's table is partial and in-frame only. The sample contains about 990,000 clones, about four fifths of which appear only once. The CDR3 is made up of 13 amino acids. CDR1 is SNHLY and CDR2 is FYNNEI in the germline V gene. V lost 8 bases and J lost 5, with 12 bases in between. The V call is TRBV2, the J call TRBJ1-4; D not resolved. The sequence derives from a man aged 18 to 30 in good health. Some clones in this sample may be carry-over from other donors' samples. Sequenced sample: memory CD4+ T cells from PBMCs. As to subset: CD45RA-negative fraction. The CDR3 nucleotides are TGTGCCAGCGCTGGCCAGGCCAATGAAAAACTGTTTTTT. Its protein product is CASAGQANEKLFF. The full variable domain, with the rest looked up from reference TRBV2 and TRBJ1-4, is EPEVTQTPSHQVTQMGQEVILRCVPISNHLYFYWYRQILGQKVEFLVSFYNNEISEKSEIFDDQFSVERPDGSNFTLKIRSTKLEDSAMYFCASAGQANEKLFFGSGTQLSVL.